Below, 17 T cell receptor beta chains from the same sample are listed, as sequenced in a study of regulatory T cells in long-lasting Graves disease. Sequencing libraries for TCR beta were prepared with iRepertoire HTBI primers and Arm-PCR of CDR3 regions. TCRdb recomputed calls from the multiplex PCR reads with MiXCR, one row per CDR3 protein. Of more than 300,000 distinct CDR3 sequences in the sample, approximately 10% were seen once. The sample's time point: newly diagnosed GD, antithyroid drugs for less than 3 months. Following extraction of RNA from PBMCs, that RNA was used to make the TCR library. These same data were also listed under a study on T cells in Graves' hyperthyroidism and ophthalmopathy.

This material consisted of peripheral blood mononuclear cells (PBMCs), taken at new diagnosis, from a patient treated with antithyroid drugs. These receptors were collected from a woman between 18 and 30 years old with Graves disease.

A note on this clonotype: This could be a read error, since a much larger clone is one nucleotide away. The chain uses TRBV4-1 and TRBJ2-1, with D perhaps matching TRBD2 (6 bases). Trimming pared 5 bases from V and 10 bases from J, leaving 21 bases between. Germline CDR1 is MGHRA and CDR2 is YSYEKL. The CDR3 covers 15 residues. The chain's CDR3 is CASSYTGEGIYEQFF. Here the CDR3 DNA reads TGCGCCAGCAGCTACACGGGAGAGGGGATATACGAGCAGTTCTTC.

This clonotype was seen at least ten times. This rearrangement joins TRBV13 to TRBJ2-1; the D gene is possibly TRBD1 (6 bases). Germline lookup yields CDR1 PRHDT and CDR2 FYEKMQ (reference sequence). The CDR3 spans 15 residues. The V end was cut by 5 bases, the J end by 6 bases, with 17 bases between. The CDR3 coding sequence is TGTGCCAGCAGCCCACAGGGAACACCTAGCAATGAGCAGTTCTTC. Its translation: CASSPQGTPSNEQFF.

This clonotype was recorded many times. The rearrangement links TRBV20-1 to TRBJ2-5; TRBD1 aligns across 7 bases. The germline gives CDR1 DFQATT, CDR2 SNEGSKA (reference sequence). The J segment lost 2 bases and the V segment lost 0 bases, leaving 9 bases of the junction unmatched. The CDR3 loop spans 16 amino acids. CDR3 DNA sequence: TGCAGTGCTAGAGATCTGGGACAGCTAGTACAAGAGACCCAGTACTTC. As protein: CSARDLGQLVQETQYF.

This chain connects TRBV4-1 to TRBJ2-1; D remains unclear. V gave up 3 bases and J gave up 12 bases, with 15 bases separating them. Germline V gene sequence: CDR1 MGHRA, CDR2 YSYEKL. The CDR3 covers 13 residues. CDR3 residues: CASSQAPNHGQFF. The CDR3, as DNA: TGCGCCAGCAGCCAGGCCCCTAACCATGGGCAGTTCTTC.

The V and J genes are TRBV11-2 and TRBJ2-1, with 8 bases aligning to TRBD2. The CDR3 loop spans 23 amino acids. The V gene end was trimmed by 5 bases and the J gene end by 0 bases; junction bases not matched to a gene: 27. CDR1 is SGHAT, CDR2 FQNNGV, per germline. The CDR3 is CASSRNPGHLDSSGQSSYNEQFF. The CDR3 DNA reads TGTGCCAGCAGCCGCAACCCGGGACACCTAGATTCTAGCGGGCAAAGCTCCTACAATGAGCAGTTCTTC.

This clonotype was seen a handful of times. The chain recombines TRBV5-1 with TRBJ1-2; a weak D match, TRBD1 (6 bases). Germline V CDR1 and CDR2: SGHRS, YFSETQ. V was trimmed by 4 bases and J by 4 bases, leaving 14 bases between them. The CDR3 has 14 residues. As DNA, the CDR3 is TGCGCCAGCAGCACCTCACAGGGAACCTATGGCTACACCTTC. Encoded protein: CASSTSQGTYGYTF.

Details on this clonotype: At one of its ends the junction is not consistent with the germline gene, which may arise from a read error. The gene calls are TRBV2 and TRBJ2-3; 9 bases are a match to TRBD2. This CDR3 region has 17 residues. The V gene's germline CDR1 is SNHLY and CDR2 FYNNEI. The CDR3 coding sequence is TGTGACAGCAGCTTGGCCTGGCGGGGGGGCATCACAGATACGCAGTATTTT. Protein product: CDSSLAWRGGITDTQYF.

This clonotype appeared many times. J is TRBJ2-2 and V is TRBV7-2, with D perhaps TRBD1 (7 bases). V lost 6 bases, J lost 4 bases, and 15 bases lay in between. The CDR3 is 15 amino acids. Germline lookup yields CDR1 SGHTA and CDR2 FQGNSA. The CDR3 DNA sequence: TGTGCCAGCAGGGAGGGGGCGCCGGGCACCGGGGAGCTGTTTTTT. Translation gives CASREGAPGTGELFF. The variable domain in full, with the rest retrieved from reference TRBV7-2 and TRBJ2-2, is GAGVSQSPSNKVTEKGKDVELRCDPISGHTALYWYRQSLGQGLEFLIYFQGNSAPDKSGLPSDRFSAERTGGSVSTLTIQRTQQEDSAVYLCASREGAPGTGELFFGEGSRLTVL.

In this sample, this clonotype turned up many times. The junction shows a germline mismatch at one end, possibly a read error. V and J are TRBV7-9 and TRBJ2-3; TRBD2 aligns across 8 bases. Germline CDR1 and CDR2: SEHNR and FQNEAQ (reference sequence). The CDR3 is 16 amino acids. CDR3 loop: CASSQNLAGNTDTQYF. The CDR3 coding sequence is TGCGCCAGCAGCCAAAACCTAGCGGGCAACACAGATACGCAGTATTTT.

As for this clonotype: A clone one base away is much larger, so this may be a read error. The chain employs TRBV20-1 and TRBJ1-2, with D hard to call. The V gene lost 3 bases and the J gene lost 2 bases, with 22 bases spanning the gap. In germline, CDR1 is DFQATT, CDR2 SNEGSKA (reference sequence). The CDR3 has 17 residues. The CDR3 region has the DNA TGCAGTGCTAGGCGACATGGGCCCGGGGTCCGAAACTATGGCTACACCTTC. Residues: CSARRHGPGVRNYGYTF.

CDR3 sequence (DNA): TGCAGTGCTAAAGGGGGTGCCGGGACCCAGTACTTC. Amino acid sequence: CSAKGGAGTQYF. The chain couples TRBV20-1 to TRBJ2-5; D is perhaps TRBD1 (6 bases). CDR1 is DFQATT and CDR2 is SNEGSKA in the germline V gene (reference sequence). There are 12 residues in the CDR3. V was pared by 4 bases and J by 7 bases, with 13 bases between.

The table lists this clonotype with many counts. This sequence joins TRBV7-2 and TRBJ2-7, with 11 bases that match TRBD2. CDR3 size: 15 residues. Trimming removed 3 bases from V and 4 bases from J; junction bases left unmatched: 5. Germline assignment: CDR1 SGHTA and CDR2 FQGNSA. The CDR3 sequence: CASSFLAGGGYEQYF. The CDR3 DNA sequence: TGTGCCAGCAGCTTCCTAGCGGGAGGCGGGTACGAGCAGTACTTC.

V and J are TRBV2 and TRBJ2-1; possibly TRBD2 for D (5 bases). V lost 6 bases and J 12 bases, leaving 15 bases between the germline ends. Germline lookup yields CDR1 SNHLY and CDR2 FYNNEI. This CDR3 comprises 12 residues. CDR3 DNA sequence: TGTGCCAGCAGCCCGACCCCCAGCGGGCAGTTCTTC. Its translation: CASSPTPSGQFF.

Many counts were recorded for this clonotype. This sequence joins TRBV2 and TRBJ2-1; 8 bases align to TRBD2. Per germline, CDR1 SNHLY and CDR2 FYNNEI. This CDR3 has 14 residues. The V segment lost 4 bases and the J segment 5 bases; nucleotides outside the gene matches: 4. CDR3 nucleotide sequence: TGTGCCAGCAGTGCGGGAGGGAGGGACAATGAGCAGTTCTTC. Residues: CASSAGGRDNEQFF.

At least ten counts were recorded for this clonotype. The V gene is TRBV11-2, the J gene TRBJ2-5; D is unclear. This CDR3 is built from 11 residues. The germline V gene has CDR1 SGHAT and CDR2 FQNNGV. V was clipped by 11 bases and J by 3 bases, with 10 bases between them. The CDR3 DNA is TGTGCCTCGTCCCGGGAAGAGACCCAGTACTTC. This translates into CASSREETQYF. The full variable domain, in which reference TRBV11-2 and TRBJ2-5 provide the parts outside the CDR3, is EAGVAQSPRYKIIEKRQSVAFWCNPISGHATLYWYQQILGQGPKLLIQFQNNGVVDDSQLPKDRFSAERLKGVDSTLKIQPAKLEDSAVYLCASSREETQYFGPGTRLLVL.

The chain has TRBV25-1 and TRBJ1-1; D is unresolved. The germline V and J ends were trimmed by 7 bases and 1 base, with 10 bases remaining between them. The germline V gene has CDR1 MGHDK and CDR2 SYGVNS. This CDR3 is 13 amino acids long. CDR3 sequence reads: CASTGKANTEAFF. For the CDR3, the DNA is TGTGCCAGCACGGGGAAGGCGAACACTGAAGCTTTCTTT.

This clonotype came up many times. The rearrangement links TRBV20-1 to TRBJ1-1, with 8 bases identical to TRBD1. Looked up from germline, CDR1 is DFQATT and CDR2 is SNEGSKA (reference sequence). The CDR3 runs to 13 residues. The CDR3: CSTRGHRDTEAFF. The CDR3 DNA reads TGCAGCACCAGGGGGCACAGAGACACTGAAGCTTTCTTT.